Each of the 5 T cell receptor beta chains below was sequenced from the same sample in a study of beta chain features in type 1 diabetes listed by TCRdb under 2018. Beyond this particular receptor, the publication reports: In all four CD4+ subsets, TCRB CDR3 length was moderately but significantly shorter in type 1 diabetes patients.

Libraries were made using the immunoSEQ multiplex PCR assay. The High Capacity cDNA Reverse Transcription Kit was used to reverse transcribe all of the isolated RNA, meaning that expressed TCRB transcripts were what got sequenced. TCRdb retrieved this table from immuneACCESS and kept in-frame rearrangements only. Not all clones are present; in checked studies, unresolved V genes account for under half, and no reason is known for the remainder. Across this sample there are a few hundred thousand clones, with approximately 15% seen only once. The biggest ten clones account for approximately 0.015% of the sample. Their antigens remain unidentified. Sample: naive CD4+ T cells from blood. This specimen's cell subset or site label, per the study, means: true naive CD4+ T cells. The receptors were sampled from a man aged 18 to 30 with type 1 diabetes.

The J gene is TRBJ2-7, the V gene TRBV23-1; 11 nucleotides agree with TRBD1. TRBV23-1 is an open reading frame, and its role is uncertain. This CDR3 contains 15 residues. V shed 6 bases, J shed 3 bases, and the junction held 7 bases outside the gene matches. In DNA, the CDR3 is TGCGCCAGCAGGGACCGGGACAGGGGGGACTACGAGCAGTACTTC. It codes for CASRDRDRGDYEQYF.

The gene calls are TRBV27 and TRBJ2-1; 11 positions match TRBD1. This CDR3 spans 15 amino acids. Trimming cost V 5 bases and J 5 bases; bases outside gene matches: 5. CDR1 is MNHEY, CDR2 SMNVEV, per germline (reference sequence). CDR3 in amino acids: CASSPRDRGDNEQFF. DNA of the CDR3: TGTGCCAGCAGTCCCAGGGACAGGGGGGACAATGAGCAGTTCTTC.

The genes are TRBV7-9 and TRBJ2-1; the D gene is possibly TRBD2 (6 bases). Germline V gene sequence: CDR1 SEHNR, CDR2 FQNEAQ (reference sequence). V was pared by 2 bases and J by 8 bases, with 16 bases between. This CDR3 spans 15 amino acids. DNA of the CDR3: TGTGCCAGCAGCTTACGTGGCGGGGCTGGGGATGAGCAGTTCTTC. Protein product: CASSLRGGAGDEQFF.

The table lists this clone with a few counts. This sequence joins TRBV4-2 and TRBJ2-2, with D tentatively TRBD2 (6 bases). From germline, CDR1 is LGHNA and CDR2 YNFKEQ. V was trimmed by 0 bases and J by 3 bases, leaving 8 bases between them. There are 15 residues in the CDR3. This CDR3 reads CASSQESSDTGELFF. In DNA form, the CDR3 reads TGTGCCAGCAGCCAAGAGTCTAGCGACACCGGGGAGCTGTTTTTT.

This clone was seen only a few times. V usage is TRBV6-5 and J usage is TRBJ2-3; D unclear. V lost 6 bases and J 6 bases, leaving 10 bases between the germline ends. Germline V lookup: CDR1 MNHEY, CDR2 SVGAGI. The length of the CDR3 is 12 residues. CDR3 residues: CASSPPADTQYF. The CDR3 DNA reads TGTGCCAGCAGCCCGCCCGCGGATACGCAGTATTTT.